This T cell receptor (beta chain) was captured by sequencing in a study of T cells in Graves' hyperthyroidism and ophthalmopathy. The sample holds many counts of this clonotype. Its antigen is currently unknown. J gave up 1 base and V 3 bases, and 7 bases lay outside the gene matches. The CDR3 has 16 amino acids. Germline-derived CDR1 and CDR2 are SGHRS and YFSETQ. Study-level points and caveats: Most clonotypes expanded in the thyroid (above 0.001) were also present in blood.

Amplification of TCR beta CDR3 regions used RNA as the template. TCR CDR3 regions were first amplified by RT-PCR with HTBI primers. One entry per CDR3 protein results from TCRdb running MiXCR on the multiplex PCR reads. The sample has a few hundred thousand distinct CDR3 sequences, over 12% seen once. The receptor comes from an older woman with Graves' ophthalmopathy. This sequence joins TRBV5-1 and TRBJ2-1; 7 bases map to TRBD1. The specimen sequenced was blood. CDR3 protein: CASSSTGDISYNEQFF. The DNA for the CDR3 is TGCGCCAGCAGCTCTACAGGGGATATATCCTACAATGAGCAGTTCTTC.